The next 30 T cell receptor beta chains were all read from a single sample in a study of beta chain features in type 1 diabetes. Study results and caveats: Shortening of TCRB CDR3s, moderate but significant, appeared in all four CD4+ subsets of Type 1 diabetes patients.

Expressed TCRB transcripts were sequenced, since all the RNA that had been isolated was reverse transcribed. Profiled with immunoSEQ multiplex PCR; TCRdb holds only in-frame clones, not every one. The repertoire holds about 340,000 clones, with around 9.7% as singletons. These receptors lack a known antigen. Sequenced sample: central memory CD4+ T cells from blood. The receptors stem from a man between 25 and 39 years old with type 1 diabetes.

This clone was observed a handful of times. The rearrangement uses TRBV2 and TRBJ1-1, with D maybe TRBD1 (6 bases). Germline lookup yields CDR1 SNHLY and CDR2 FYNNEI. V was shortened by 7 bases and J by 2 bases, with 14 bases between the two germline ends. The CDR3 sequence is 14 residues long. CDR3: CASTGGRGNTEAFF. CDR3 bases: TGTGCCAGCACTGGGGGCAGGGGTAACACTGAAGCTTTCTTT.

This clone has more than one count but fewer than ten. This chain uses TRBV29-1 with TRBJ2-1; D call uncertain. The germline V gene has CDR1 SQVTM and CDR2 ANQGSEA. V was trimmed by 1 base and J by 6 bases, leaving 7 bases between them. This CDR3 contains 12 residues. The CDR3 spells CSVEAPGNEQFF. CDR3 coding DNA: TGCAGCGTTGAAGCCCCCGGCAATGAGCAGTTCTTC.

The gene calls are TRBV29-1 and TRBJ1-1, with D unresolved. CDR1 is SQVTM, CDR2 ANQGSEA, per germline. Trimming shortened V by 0 bases and J by 1 base, and 6 bases separated the two germline ends. CDR3 length: 13 residues. In DNA form, the CDR3 reads TGCAGCGTTGAAGAAACCCGGAACACTGAAGCTTTCTTT. It specifies CSVEETRNTEAFF.

This clone was picked up a small number of times. This chain links TRBV19 with TRBJ1-5; TRBD1 might be the D (5 bases). The germline V gene encodes CDR1 LNHDA and CDR2 SQIVND (reference sequence). The CDR3 is 18 amino acids. Trimming left V 7 bases short and J 0 bases short, with 22 bases between. The CDR3 bases are TGTGCCAGTACCCCCGGGAAAGATGGGACCCGTAGCAATCAGCCCCAGCATTTT. Translated: CASTPGKDGTRSNQPQHF.

The chain recombines TRBV2 with TRBJ2-7; D is undetermined. The CDR3 is made up of 14 amino acids. The germline gives CDR1 SNHLY, CDR2 FYNNEI. V was trimmed by 2 bases and J by 3 bases, leaving 11 bases between them. The CDR3: CASSEQVGFYEQYF. The CDR3 nucleotides are TGTGCCAGCAGTGAACAGGTCGGGTTCTACGAGCAGTACTTC.

This clone was counted a few times. The CDR3 DNA sequence: TGTGCCAGCAGCTTACAGCGGGGTGAGCAGTTCTTC. Protein: CASSLQRGEQFF. The chain has TRBV11-2 and TRBJ2-1; 7 nucleotides align to TRBD2. V lost 2 bases to trimming and J lost 9 bases; unmatched junction nucleotides: 1. Germline values: CDR1 SGHAT, CDR2 FQNNGV. This CDR3 is 12 amino acids long.

The chain combines TRBV6-5 with TRBJ2-7; 7 bases match TRBD1. The CDR3 runs to 15 residues. Unmatched junction bases numbered 4, after V lost 0 bases and J lost 2 bases. Germline V gene data show CDR1 as MNHEY and CDR2 as SVGAGI. This CDR3 reads CASSYSGTEAYEQYF. The DNA of the CDR3 is TGTGCCAGCAGTTACTCCGGGACAGAAGCCTACGAGCAGTACTTC.

This clone was observed a handful of times. This specimen includes other DNA sequences encoding the same CDR3. The genes are TRBV7-9 and TRBJ2-1; either TRBD1 or TRBD2 may supply D (5 bases each). CDR3 length equals 14 residues. CDR1 is SEHNR, CDR2 FQNEAQ, per germline (reference sequence). Trimming removed 0 bases at V and 4 bases at J, with 7 bases between. The CDR3 nucleotides read TGTGCCAGCAGCTTAGCGGGGGTTTACAATGAGCAGTTCTTC. Translation gives CASSLAGVYNEQFF.

The V call is TRBV28, the J call TRBJ1-1; weak D call: TRBD1 (5 bases). The CDR3 is 13 amino acids. CDR1 is MDHEN, CDR2 SYDVKM, per germline. The germline V and J ends were trimmed by 6 bases and 5 bases, with 13 bases remaining between them. CDR3 DNA sequence: TGTGCCAGCAGCCACCGAGGGGAAACTGAAGCTTTCTTT. As protein: CASSHRGETEAFF. The whole variable domain, remainder taken from reference TRBV28 and TRBJ1-1, is DVKVTQSSRYLVKRTGEKVFLECVQDMDHENMFWYRQDPGLGLRLIYFSYDVKMKEKGDIPEGYSVSREKKERFSLILESASTNQTSMYLCASSHRGETEAFFGQGTRLTVV.

V is TRBV5-1 and J is TRBJ2-1, with D possibly TRBD1 on 6 matching bases. The V gene's germline CDR1 is SGHRS and CDR2 YFSETQ. The CDR3 has 15 residues. Trimming took 3 bases from V and 0 from J, leaving 10 bases between them. In DNA, the CDR3 is TGCGCCAGCAGCTCCGGACAGAGCTCCTACAATGAGCAGTTCTTC. It specifies CASSSGQSSYNEQFF.

The chain is built from TRBV14 and TRBJ1-2; D is possibly TRBD1 (6 bases). The germline V and J ends were trimmed by 4 bases and 0 bases, with 12 bases remaining between them. CDR3 size: 15 residues. The germline V gene encodes CDR1 SGHDN and CDR2 FVKESK. The CDR3: CASSLNRAANYGYTF. The CDR3 DNA sequence: TGTGCCAGCAGCCTAAACAGGGCAGCTAACTATGGCTACACCTTC. Full variable domain (remainder filled in from reference TRBV14 and TRBJ1-2): EAGVTQFPSHSVIEKGQTVTLRCDPISGHDNLYWYRRVMGKEIKFLLHFVKESKQDESGMPNNRFLAERTGGTYSTLKVQPAELEDSGVYFCASSLNRAANYGYTFGSGTRLTVV.

The chain couples TRBV6-5 to TRBJ2-3; D not resolved. The CDR3 totals 14 residues. From germline, CDR1 is MNHEY and CDR2 SVGAGI. Trimming shortened V by 6 bases and J by 4 bases, and 14 bases separated the two germline ends. The CDR3 DNA reads as TGTGCCAGCAGGCATAACCAACCGGCAGATACGCAGTATTTT. It specifies CASRHNQPADTQYF.

The chain combines TRBV15 with TRBJ2-3; D may be TRBD2 (6 bases). CDR1 is LNHNV, CDR2 YYDKDF, per germline (reference sequence). The germline V and J ends were trimmed by 2 bases and 4 bases, with 13 bases remaining between them. The CDR3 is made up of 15 amino acids. The DNA of the CDR3 is TGTGCCACCAGCAGACGGGGGACGGGGTCAGATACGCAGTATTTT. This sequence encodes CATSRRGTGSDTQYF.

The rearrangement joins TRBV7-2 to TRBJ2-4; 9 bases map to TRBD2. Germline V gene sequence: CDR1 SGHTA, CDR2 FQGNSA. The CDR3 has 15 residues. The V and J ends lost 4 bases and 6 bases, in that order; junction bases with no gene match: 7. CDR3 coding DNA: TGTGCCAGCAGCTCGGCAGCGGGGGGAGGAAACATTCAGTACTTC. Its protein is CASSSAAGGGNIQYF.

The rearrangement links TRBV7-9 to TRBJ2-1; D assignment may be TRBD1 or TRBD2 (5 bases each). This CDR3 spans 15 amino acids. Germline CDR1 reads SEHNR; CDR2 reads FQNEAQ (reference sequence). Trimming took 2 bases from V and 0 from J, leaving 8 bases between them. CDR3 sequence: CASSLPGSSYNEQFF. Here the CDR3 DNA reads TGTGCCAGCAGCTTACCAGGGAGCTCCTACAATGAGCAGTTCTTC.

The gene calls are TRBV10-3 and TRBJ2-3; TRBD2 matches 11 bases. Germline lookup yields CDR1 ENHRY and CDR2 SYGVKD. Losses at the gene ends were 9 bases for V and 2 bases for J; bases not matched to a gene: 4. This CDR3 has 14 residues. CDR3 in DNA: TGTGCCATTACTAGCGGGGGTTACACAGATACGCAGTATTTT. Translation gives CAITSGGYTDTQYF.

As to this clone: Distinct nucleotide sequences in the sample also encode this CDR3. The V and J genes are TRBV9 and TRBJ2-2; 7 bases are shared with TRBD1. The CDR3 sequence is 14 residues long. The V segment lost 5 bases and the J segment 5 bases; nucleotides outside the gene matches: 6. Per germline, CDR1 SGDLS and CDR2 YYNGEE. The CDR3 DNA is TGTGCCAGCAGGGGGGACAGAGGGACCGGGGAGCTGTTTTTT. The encoded protein is CASRGDRGTGELFF.

This clone appeared a few times. This chain links TRBV30 with TRBJ1-2; D remains ambiguous. The CDR3 runs to 15 residues. Trimming stripped 3 bases from V and 3 bases from J, with 17 bases between. Germline lookup yields CDR1 GTSNPN and CDR2 SVGIG (reference sequence). The CDR3 sequence: CAWRDPGVRDYGYTF. The CDR3 bases are TGTGCCTGGAGGGACCCTGGGGTGAGAGACTATGGCTACACCTTC.

There are a few counts of this clone. The same CDR3 is also encoded by other DNA sequences in this sample. The genes are TRBV7-2 and TRBJ2-6; the D gene is possibly TRBD1 (5 bases). The V gene lost 1 base and the J gene lost 2 bases, with 6 bases spanning the gap. CDR1 and CDR2 from the germline V gene are SGHTA and FQGNSA. The CDR3 length is 15 residues. The CDR3 loop reads CASSLGGAGANVLTF. The CDR3 nucleotides read TGTGCCAGCAGCTTAGGGGGCGCTGGGGCCAACGTCCTGACTTTC.

This clone occurred many times. The chain has TRBV5-5 and TRBJ1-6; maybe TRBD1 (5 bases). V lost 2 bases and J 10 bases, leaving 16 bases between the germline ends. The CDR3 loop spans 15 amino acids. Germline loops: CDR1 SGHKS, CDR2 YYEKEE (reference sequence). The CDR3: CASSFDSPGRSPLHF. Written as DNA, the CDR3 is TGTGCCAGCAGCTTTGATTCTCCAGGGAGGTCACCCCTCCACTTT.

The V gene is TRBV2, the J gene TRBJ1-2; D gene ambiguous. Germline V gene lookup returns CDR1 SNHLY and CDR2 FYNNEI. V lost 7 bases and J 3 bases, leaving 12 bases between the germline ends. The CDR3 has 13 amino acids. The CDR3, as DNA: TGTGCCAGCAATATTGGGCGAGACTATGGCTACACCTTC. It encodes CASNIGRDYGYTF.

This clone was seen a few times. The CDR3 DNA is TGTGCCAGCAGCCCCGGCTACTCAGGTGAAGAGACCCAGTACTTC. As protein: CASSPGYSGEETQYF. The V gene is TRBV13, the J gene TRBJ2-5; D gene uncertain. Between the trimmed V and J ends, which lost 5 bases and 3 bases, there was a span of 16 bases. Germline lookup yields CDR1 PRHDT and CDR2 FYEKMQ (reference sequence). The CDR3 is 15 amino acids.

This chain connects TRBV7-2 to TRBJ2-2; tentatively, D is TRBD1 or TRBD2 (5 bases each). Germline assignment: CDR1 SGHTA and CDR2 FQGNSA. V was cut by 1 base and J by 6 bases, with 12 bases left in between. The CDR3 runs 15 residues. Here the CDR3 reads CASSLVRAGSGELFF. CDR3 nucleotide sequence: TGTGCCAGCAGCTTAGTCAGGGCGGGTTCCGGGGAGCTGTTTTTT.

This clone appeared a few times. This chain uses TRBV28 with TRBJ1-2; no reliable D call. Germline CDR1 MDHEN, CDR2 SYDVKM. CDR3 length: 12 amino acids. Deletions cut 1 base from V and 4 bases from J, with 4 bases between. DNA of the CDR3: TGTGCCAGCAGTTTATCAGTCTATGGCTACACCTTC. It yields the protein CASSLSVYGYTF.

This clone was recorded only once. The V call is TRBV4-1, the J call TRBJ1-1, with a possible D match to TRBD1 (5 bases). The CDR3 has 16 amino acids. V lost 6 bases and J 0 bases, leaving 17 bases between the germline ends. The germline CDR1 and CDR2 sequences are MGHRA and YSYEKL. The CDR3 is CASRADSGFMNTEAFF. In nucleotides, the CDR3 is TGCGCCAGCAGAGCCGACAGCGGTTTCATGAACACTGAAGCTTTCTTT.

This clone was detected only a few times. The gene calls are TRBV5-1 and TRBJ1-1; maybe TRBD1 (5 bases). The CDR3 totals 17 residues. From germline, CDR1 is SGHRS and CDR2 YFSETQ. V lost 3 bases to trimming and J lost 6 bases, with 24 bases between them. CDR3 amino acids: CASSSDSRDLLKPEAFF. The CDR3 DNA reads TGCGCCAGCAGCTCTGATTCCCGGGACCTACTAAAACCTGAAGCTTTCTTT. The whole variable domain, filled in from reference TRBV5-1 and TRBJ1-1, reads KAGVTQTPRYLIKTRGQQVTLSCSPISGHRSVSWYQQTPGQGLQFLFEYFSETQRNKGNFPGRFSGRQFSNSRSEMNVSTLELGDSALYLCASSSDSRDLLKPEAFFGQGTRLTVV.

The chain recombines TRBV18 with TRBJ1-1; D unclear. The CDR3 runs to 14 residues. CDR1 and CDR2 (germline): KGHSH, LQKENI. V was shortened by 0 bases and J by 1 base, with 6 bases between the two germline ends. The chain's CDR3 is CASSPPSRNTEAFF. The CDR3 nucleotides are TGTGCCAGCTCACCACCGAGCAGGAACACTGAAGCTTTCTTT.

There are a few counts of this clone. V gene TRBV28 combines with J gene TRBJ1-1; a weak D match, TRBD1 (5 bases). There are 15 residues in the CDR3. Per germline, CDR1 MDHEN and CDR2 SYDVKM. V lost 4 bases, J lost 5 bases, and 17 bases lay in between. Here the CDR3 DNA reads TGTGCCAGCAGTTCCACCCGGGCACAGGTAACTGAAGCTTTCTTT. Residues: CASSSTRAQVTEAFF.

In this sample, this clone turned up a few times. The CDR3: CAISESHQSSYNEQFF. CDR3 DNA sequence: TGTGCCATCAGTGAGTCCCACCAGAGCTCCTACAATGAGCAGTTCTTC. This chain links TRBV10-3 with TRBJ2-1; D not certain. CDR3 length: 16 residues. With 0 bases removed from V and 0 bases from J, the gap between germline ends came to 9 bases. Germline V lookup: CDR1 ENHRY, CDR2 SYGVKD.

This clone occurred a few times. The chain is built from TRBV18 and TRBJ2-7, with 10 bases aligning to TRBD1. The CDR3 extends over 15 amino acids. Germline lookup yields CDR1 KGHSH and CDR2 LQKENI. The J segment lost 5 bases and the V segment lost 2 bases, leaving 6 bases of the junction unmatched. CDR3 loop: CASSPFDRGRDEQYF. CDR3 in DNA: TGTGCCAGCTCACCATTTGACAGGGGGCGCGACGAGCAGTACTTC. The entire variable domain, with the rest obtained from reference TRBV18 and TRBJ2-7, is as follows: NAGVMQNPRHLVRRRGQEARLRCSPMKGHSHVYWYRQLPEEGLKFMVYLQKENIIDESGMPKERFSAEFPKEGPSILRIQQVVRGDSAAYFCASSPFDRGRDEQYFGPGTRLTVT.